This TCR beta chain was profiled in a study of cytomegalovirus exposure and HLA in healthy donors. Study-level results: Reportedly, fewer N-insertions than the approximately 690-donor mean appeared in an Asian-associated ancestry cluster in a later analysis. HLA alleles showed associations with 16,951 TCR beta sequences in a later analysis, at a 0.05 false discovery rate.

This CDR3 region has 11 residues. V was cut by 8 bases and J by 6 bases, with 10 bases left in between. CDR1 is MDHEN and CDR2 is SYDVKM in the germline V gene. A multiplex PCR was run with 60 Vbeta primers and 13 Jbeta primers. Method: immunoSEQ multiplex PCR; TCRdb's copy keeps in-frame clones and lacks some. The table gives around 46,000 clones; the top ten clones make up about 1% of it. As to this clone: The antigen is undetermined.

This TCR was recovered from a woman aged 35 to 49 in good health and CMV-seronegative. Source material: PBMCs. The rearrangement joins TRBV28 to TRBJ1-1; D is uncertain. CDR3 amino acids: CASRSGPEAFF. In nucleotides, the CDR3 is TGTGCCAGCCGCAGCGGGCCTGAAGCTTTCTTT.